The clone carrying this T cell receptor (beta chain) was detected ten times or more. Its specificity is not known. The J segment lost 0 bases and the V segment lost 7 bases, leaving 7 bases of the junction unmatched. CDR3 length: 16 amino acids. Germline CDR1 is SEHNR and CDR2 is FQNEAQ (reference sequence). This sample is part of a study of response to subunit inactivated influenza vaccine. Study observations and caveats: Few new T cells, the authors suggested, are recruited by each seasonal influenza vaccination.

One entry per CDR3 protein, called by TCRdb with MiXCR from the RT-PCR reads. The sample carries 400,000 to 650,000 distinct CDR3 sequences, approximately 7.2% recorded once. Here the sequenced sample was PBMCs from blood, taken approximately 25 months after vaccination. The genes are TRBV7-9 and TRBJ2-3; 10 bases match TRBD2. The clonotype was recovered from a man aged 50 to 69 who received an inactivated influenza vaccine. The CDR3 DNA is TGTGCCAGCACCGTTACGACTAGCGGGAGCACAGATACGCAGTATTTT. It is translated as CASTVTTSGSTDTQYF.